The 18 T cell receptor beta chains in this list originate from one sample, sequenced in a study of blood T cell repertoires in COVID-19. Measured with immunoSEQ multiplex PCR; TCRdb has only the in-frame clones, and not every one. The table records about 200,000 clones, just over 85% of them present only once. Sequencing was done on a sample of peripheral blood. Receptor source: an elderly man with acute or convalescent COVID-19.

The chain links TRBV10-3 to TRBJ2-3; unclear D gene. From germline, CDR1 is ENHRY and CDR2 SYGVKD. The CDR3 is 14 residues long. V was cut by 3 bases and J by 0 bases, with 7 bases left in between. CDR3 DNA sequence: TGTGCCATCAGTGACGGTACTAGCACAGATACGCAGTATTTT. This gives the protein CAISDGTSTDTQYF.

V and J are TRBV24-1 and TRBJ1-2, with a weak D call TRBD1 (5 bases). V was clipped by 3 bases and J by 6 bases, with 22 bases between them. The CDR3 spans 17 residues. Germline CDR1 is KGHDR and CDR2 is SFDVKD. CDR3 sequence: CATSDRSGEGWSNGYTF. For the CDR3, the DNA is TGTGCCACCAGTGATCGGTCGGGGGAGGGATGGTCGAATGGCTACACCTTC.

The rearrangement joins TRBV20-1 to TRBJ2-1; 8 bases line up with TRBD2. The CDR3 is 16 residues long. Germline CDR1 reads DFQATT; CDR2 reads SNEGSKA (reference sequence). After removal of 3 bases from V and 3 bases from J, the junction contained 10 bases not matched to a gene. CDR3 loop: CSASAPPGLGYNEQFF. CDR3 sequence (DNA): TGCAGTGCTAGTGCCCCGCCGGGACTAGGCTACAATGAGCAGTTCTTC.

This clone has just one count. CDR3 loop: CASSQDPGQGNTEAFF. The CDR3 DNA is TGTGCCAGCAGCCAAGATCCCGGACAGGGGAACACTGAAGCTTTCTTT. The V and J genes are TRBV3-1 (or the pseudogene TRBV3-2) and TRBJ1-1; 8 bases align to TRBD1. The trim removed 0 bases at V and 1 base at J, leaving 4 bases unmatched. CDR3 length: 16 residues. CDR1 and CDR2 (germline): LGHDT, YNNKEL (reference sequence).

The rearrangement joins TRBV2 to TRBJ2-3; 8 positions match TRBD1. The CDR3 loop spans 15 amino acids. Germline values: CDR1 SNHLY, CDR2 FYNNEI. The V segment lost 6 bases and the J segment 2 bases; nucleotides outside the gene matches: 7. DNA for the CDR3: TGTGCCAGCAGCCCGGAGCAGGGGGCCACAGATACGCAGTATTTT. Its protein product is CASSPEQGATDTQYF.

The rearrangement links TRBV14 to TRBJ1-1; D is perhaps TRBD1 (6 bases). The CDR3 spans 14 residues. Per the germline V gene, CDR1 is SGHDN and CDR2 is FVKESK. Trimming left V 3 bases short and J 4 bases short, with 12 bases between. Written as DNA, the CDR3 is TGTGCCAGCAGCCAGGGGGCCCATGGCACTGAAGCTTTCTTT. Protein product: CASSQGAHGTEAFF.

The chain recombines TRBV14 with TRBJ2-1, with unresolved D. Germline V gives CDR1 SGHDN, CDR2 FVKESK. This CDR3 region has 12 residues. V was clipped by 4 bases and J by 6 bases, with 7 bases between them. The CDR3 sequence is CASSLLANEQFF. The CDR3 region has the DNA TGTGCCAGCAGCCTTCTGGCCAATGAGCAGTTCTTC.

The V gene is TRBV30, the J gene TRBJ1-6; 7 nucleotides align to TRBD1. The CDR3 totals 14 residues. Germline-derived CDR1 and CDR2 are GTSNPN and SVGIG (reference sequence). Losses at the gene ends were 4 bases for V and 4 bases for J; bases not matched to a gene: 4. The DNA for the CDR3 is TGTGCCTGGACCCGGGACAGTTATAATTCACCCCTCCACTTT. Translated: CAWTRDSYNSPLHF.

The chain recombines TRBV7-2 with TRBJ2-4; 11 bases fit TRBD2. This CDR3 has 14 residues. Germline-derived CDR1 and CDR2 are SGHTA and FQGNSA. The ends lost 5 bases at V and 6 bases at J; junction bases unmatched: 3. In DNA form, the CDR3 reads TGTGCCAGCAGCCCCACTAGCGGGAGAAACATTCAGTACTTC. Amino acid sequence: CASSPTSGRNIQYF.

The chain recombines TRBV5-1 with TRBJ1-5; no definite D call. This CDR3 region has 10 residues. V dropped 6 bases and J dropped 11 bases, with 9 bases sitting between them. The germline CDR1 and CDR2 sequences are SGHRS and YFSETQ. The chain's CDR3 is CASTGRAQHF. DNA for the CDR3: TGCGCCAGCACCGGGAGGGCCCAGCATTTT.

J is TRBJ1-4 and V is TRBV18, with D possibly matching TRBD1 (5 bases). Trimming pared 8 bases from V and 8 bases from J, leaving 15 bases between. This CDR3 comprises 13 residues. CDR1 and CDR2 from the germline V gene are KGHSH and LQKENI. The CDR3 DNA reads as TGTGCCAGCCAACCGCAGGGAGGCGAAAAACTGTTTTTT. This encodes CASQPQGGEKLFF.

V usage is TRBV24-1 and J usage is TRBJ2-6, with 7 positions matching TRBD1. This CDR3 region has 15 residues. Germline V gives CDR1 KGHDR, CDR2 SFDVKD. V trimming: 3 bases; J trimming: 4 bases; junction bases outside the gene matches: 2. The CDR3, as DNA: TGTGCCACCAGTGATACAGGGGTAGGGGCCAACGTCCTGACTTTC. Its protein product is CATSDTGVGANVLTF.

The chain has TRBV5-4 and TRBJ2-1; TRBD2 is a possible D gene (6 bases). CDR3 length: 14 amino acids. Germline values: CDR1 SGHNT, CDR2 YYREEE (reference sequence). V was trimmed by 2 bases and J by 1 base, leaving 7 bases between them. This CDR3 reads CASSFAGSYNEQFF. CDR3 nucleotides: TGTGCCAGCAGCTTTGCGGGGTCCTACAATGAGCAGTTCTTC.

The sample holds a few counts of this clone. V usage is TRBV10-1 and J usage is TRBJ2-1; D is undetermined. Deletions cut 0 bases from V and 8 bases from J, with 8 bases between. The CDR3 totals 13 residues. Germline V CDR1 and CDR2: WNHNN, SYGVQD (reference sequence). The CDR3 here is CASSESEYDEQFF. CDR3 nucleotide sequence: TGCGCCAGCAGTGAGTCTGAGTACGATGAGCAGTTCTTC.

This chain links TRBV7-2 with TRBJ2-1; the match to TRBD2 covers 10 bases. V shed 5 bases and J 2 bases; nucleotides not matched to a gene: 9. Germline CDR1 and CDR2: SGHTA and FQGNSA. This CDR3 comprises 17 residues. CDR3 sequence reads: CASSPNIAGGPYNEQFF. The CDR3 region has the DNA TGTGCCAGCAGCCCAAATATAGCGGGAGGACCCTACAATGAGCAGTTCTTC.

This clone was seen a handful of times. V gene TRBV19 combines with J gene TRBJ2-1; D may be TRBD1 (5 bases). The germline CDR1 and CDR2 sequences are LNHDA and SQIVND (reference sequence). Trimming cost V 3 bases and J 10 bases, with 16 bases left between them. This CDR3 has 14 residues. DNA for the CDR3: TGTGCCAGTAGTATCGGGCAGGGATCTTTCGAGCAGTTCTTC. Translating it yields CASSIGQGSFEQFF.

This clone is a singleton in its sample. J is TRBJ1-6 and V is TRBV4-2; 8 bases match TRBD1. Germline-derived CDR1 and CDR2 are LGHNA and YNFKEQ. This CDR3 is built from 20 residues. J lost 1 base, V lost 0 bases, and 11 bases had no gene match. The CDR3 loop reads CASSQEAGGAIWSYNSPLHF. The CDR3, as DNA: TGTGCCAGCAGCCAAGAAGCAGGGGGCGCGATTTGGTCCTATAATTCACCCCTCCACTTT.

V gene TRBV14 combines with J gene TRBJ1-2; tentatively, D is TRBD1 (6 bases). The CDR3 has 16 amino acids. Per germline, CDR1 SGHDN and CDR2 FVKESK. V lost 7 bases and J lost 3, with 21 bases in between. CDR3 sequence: CASNLKPGHLDYGYTF. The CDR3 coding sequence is TGTGCCAGCAACCTAAAACCGGGACATCTGGACTATGGCTACACCTTC.